These T cell receptor beta chains were read from a single sample in a study of blood T cell repertoires in COVID-19. Assay: immunoSEQ multiplex PCR; the TCRdb copy retains only in-frame clones and omits some. This sample has some 400,000 clones, with around 89% found just once. Material: PBMCs or T cells enriched from blood (not recorded which). Receptor source: a man aged 30-40 years who had recovered from COVID-19. CDR3s include the opening cysteine and the closing phenylalanine or tryptophan. A D gene is named only where the DNA matches it firmly.

TRBV28,NA,CASSSGGGNQPQHF
TRBV28,NA,CASNPQGLYGYTF
TRBV7-8,NA,CASSQREGLYEQYF
TRBV6-2/TRBV6-3,TRBD2,CASSIRTSGLTYEQYF
TRBV5-5,TRBD1,CASSLTQGAHEQYF
TRBV6-5,NA,CASSPGVPNQPQHF
TRBV9,NA,CASSVSTGREPQHF
TRBV19,TRBD1,CASSSRQGRGIGELFF
TRBV27,TRBD1,CASSSDRVYGNQPQHF
TRBV18,NA,CASSLGQNTEAFF
TRBV28,TRBD1,CASSSPDRGITNEKLFF
TRBV19,TRBD1,CASSPTGGYGYTF
TRBV2,NA,CASTTRHSPQQYF
TRBV5-1,NA,CASSLDGGEETQYF
TRBV27,TRBD1,CASSRRDSAPQETQYF
TRBV28,TRBD1,CASGGQDGKLFF
TRBV5-1,NA,CASSLQASLTGELFF
TRBV7-6,TRBD2,CASSLESAGVLEQYF
TRBV19,TRBD1,CASSPGQGASYEQYF
TRBV9,NA,CASSAGTPGTGELFF
TRBV27,TRBD2,CASSSPTSGSGELFF
TRBV7-8,NA,CASSSTIVNEQFF
TRBV4-1,NA,CASSLDRGVGNQPQHF
TRBV29-1,NA,CSALVGGNTEAFF
TRBV3-1/TRBV3-2,NA,CASSRTGSRGWGSGNTIYF
TRBV5-1,TRBD1,CASSLLTGGSYNEQFF
TRBV10-1,NA,CAARRTGTLIYNEQFF
TRBV10-1,NA,CASSLGVDGELFF
TRBV10-3,NA,CAISETLESTDTQYF
TRBV3-1/TRBV3-2,TRBD2,CASSQGSRLAGAVEQYF
TRBV19,NA,CASKEARGNTGELFF
TRBV2,NA,CASSDGMAYNEQFF
TRBV27,NA,CASSFDKWSYEQYF
TRBV4-1,NA,CASGQGGRGYGYTF
TRBV7-3,TRBD1,CASSRQGSDEQFF
TRBV6-5,TRBD1,CASRPLGGDYGYTF
TRBV19,TRBD2,CASSGLAGGPNTGELFF
TRBV6-2/TRBV6-3,NA,CASSVGDTQYF
TRBV5-1,NA,CASSAWAGHYEQYF
TRBV15,NA,CATPPAAATNEKLFF
TRBV18,NA,CASSPGTIRNQPQHF
TRBV19,NA,CASSITQESDTIYF
TRBV5-1,TRBD1,CASSLEGTAGQPQHF
TRBV2,TRBD1,CASSVRQGAPGELFF
TRBV6-5,NA,CATLREGDQPQHF
TRBV24-1,TRBD1,CATSDSRRGLSADTQYF
TRBV27,NA,CASKSGALGNTIYF
TRBV28,NA,CASLSEKLFF
TRBV4-2,TRBD1,CASSQDTGGPMNTEAFF
TRBV10-2,NA,CASSRDSGANVLTF
TRBV5-4,TRBD2,CASSPAGEAPFYEQYF
TRBV7-3,TRBD1,CASSPRDREETQYF
TRBV3-1/TRBV3-2,NA,CASSSQARQKNTEAFF
TRBV20-1,TRBD2,CSASRRLAGELRGTGELFF
TRBV6-5,NA,CASRTGDTQYF